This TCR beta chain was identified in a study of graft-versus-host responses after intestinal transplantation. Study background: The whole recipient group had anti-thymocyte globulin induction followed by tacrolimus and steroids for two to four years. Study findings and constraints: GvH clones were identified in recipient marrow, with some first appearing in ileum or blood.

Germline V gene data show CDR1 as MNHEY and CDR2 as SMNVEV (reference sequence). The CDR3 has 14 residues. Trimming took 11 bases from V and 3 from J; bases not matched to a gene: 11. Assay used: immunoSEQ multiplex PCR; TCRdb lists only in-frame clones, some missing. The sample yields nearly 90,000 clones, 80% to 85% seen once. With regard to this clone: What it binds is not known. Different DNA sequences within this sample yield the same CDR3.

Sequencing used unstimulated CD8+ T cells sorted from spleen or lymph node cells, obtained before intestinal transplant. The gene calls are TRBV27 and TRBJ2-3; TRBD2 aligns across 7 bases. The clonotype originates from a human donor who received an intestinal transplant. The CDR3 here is CACWGGEGTDTQYF. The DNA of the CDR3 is TGTGCCTGTTGGGGAGGGGAGGGGACAGATACGCAGTATTTT.